This TCR beta chain was retrieved from a study of blood T cell repertoires in COVID-19. Turning to the study itself: The samples span acute and convalescent COVID-19 from the United States, Italy and Spain.

Per germline, CDR1 KGHDR and CDR2 SFDVKD. The CDR3 runs to 18 residues. V lost 4 bases and J lost 4; bases outside the gene matches: 17. Data came from immunoSEQ multiplex PCR; TCRdb stores just in-frame clones and leaves some out. There are over 150,000 clones in the sample; about 88% occur only once, and about 18% lies in the top ten. The sequence was obtained from a man in his fifties or sixties with COVID-19, enrolled during active disease. Sequenced material: peripheral blood. The chain combines TRBV24-1 with TRBJ1-2, with 7 bases fitting TRBD1. In nucleotides, the CDR3 is TGTGCCACCAGTGACTTAGACAGGGATCGAGTTCCGAGCTATGGCTACACCTTC. Encoded protein: CATSDLDRDRVPSYGYTF.